The clone carrying this TCR beta chain was seen a handful of times. The source of the sample is a study of cytomegalovirus exposure and HLA in healthy donors. Germline CDR1 and CDR2: SGHRS and YFSETQ. The CDR3 length is 14 residues. V lost 4 bases, J lost 5 bases, and 16 bases lay in between. PCR was performed using 60 Vbeta and 13 Jbeta primers. This table comes from immunoSEQ multiplex PCR, and its TCRdb copy is limited to in-frame clones, with some not included. Among fewer than 200,000 clones listed, less than 85% were seen once. The chain employs TRBV5-1 and TRBJ2-7; D is possibly TRBD2 (6 bases). Source material: PBMCs. The TCR comes from a boy aged 5 to 17 in good health and CMV-seronegative. CDR3 bases: TGCGCCAGCAGCGATTCAGCGACGGGGGACGAGCAGTACTTC. It is translated as CASSDSATGDEQYF. Looking up the rest from reference TRBV5-1 and TRBJ2-7 gives the full variable domain: KAGVTQTPRYLIKTRGQQVTLSCSPISGHRSVSWYQQTPGQGLQFLFEYFSETQRNKGNFPGRFSGRQFSNSRSEMNVSTLELGDSALYLCASSDSATGDEQYFGPGTRLTVT.